The rows below give T cell receptor beta chains drawn from one sample of a study of T cells after yellow fever vaccination. TCRdb called the 5' RACE reads again in MiXCR, with one record for every CDR3 protein. Among 450,000 to 550,000 distinct CDR3 sequences listed, about a fifth were seen once. The sample was PBMCs, taken about 21 days after the first yellow fever vaccination. The source of these receptors is a man aged 18 to 29 who received the YFV17D yellow fever vaccine. The CDR3 runs from the conserved cysteine through the conserved F or W. A D gene is named only where the DNA matches it firmly. Clone size, where shown, is once, few, many, or a class for clones that have expanded.

d_call	clone_size	j_call	v_call	cdr3_aa	cdr3_nt
TRBD1	few	TRBJ1-1	TRBV29-1	CSVVRGPGTEAFF	TGCAGCGTTGTTAGGGGGCCGGGGACTGAAGCTTTCTTT
-	-	TRBJ1-2	TRBV20-1	CSAPEAERANYGYTF	TGCAGTGCTCCCGAGGCGGAGAGGGCTAACTATGGCTACACCTTC
TRBD1	-	TRBJ2-7	TRBV4-1	CASSLGTGGAYEQYF	TGCGCCAGCAGCTTGGGGACAGGGGGTGCCTACGAGCAGTACTTC
-	-	TRBJ1-1	TRBV25-1	CASSEGENTEAFF	TGTGCCAGCAGTGAAGGAGAAAACACTGAAGCTTTCTTT
-	many	TRBJ1-1	TRBV10-3	CAHKKEGTEAFF	TGTGCCCACAAGAAGGAAGGGACTGAAGCTTTCTTT
-	once	TRBJ1-6	TRBV5-1	CASCLGDNNNSPLHF	TGCGCCAGCTGCTTGGGGGACAACAATAATTCACCCCTCCACTTT
-	many	TRBJ2-1	TRBV7-3	CASSSDCNLTYNEQFF	TGTGCCAGCAGCTCAGACTGTAATTTAACCTACAATGAGCAGTTCTTC
TRBD2	-	TRBJ2-3	TRBV7-2	CASSPGLVLTDTQYF	TGTGCCAGCAGCCCCGGACTAGTATTGACAGATACGCAGTATTTT
-	few	TRBJ2-4	TRBV20-1	CSARDFRGNIQYF	TGCAGTGCTAGAGATTTCAGGGGAAACATTCAGTACTTC
-	-	TRBJ1-1	TRBV20-1	CSARRTEAFF	TGCAGTGCTAGGCGGACTGAAGCTTTCTTT
-	-	TRBJ2-3	TRBV15	CATSSALGGDTQYF	TGTGCCACCAGCAGCGCCTTGGGCGGCGATACGCAGTATTTT
TRBD2	-	TRBJ2-5	TRBV6-5	CASSYRTSGGETQYF	TGTGCCAGCAGTTACAGGACTAGCGGGGGTGAGACCCAGTACTTC
TRBD1	few	TRBJ1-1	TRBV4-1	CASSQGNRDRGRLMNTEAFF	TGCGCCAGCAGCCAAGGTAATCGGGACAGGGGGCGGCTGATGAACACTGAAGCTTTCTTT
-	-	TRBJ1-1	TRBV6-5	CASMGTGEAFF	TGTGCCAGCATGGGGACCGGTGAAGCTTTCTTT
-	-	TRBJ1-2	TRBV6-1	CASSATGTTNYGYTF	TGTGCCAGCAGTGCGACCGGGACAACCAACTATGGCTACACCTTC
-	many	TRBJ2-5	TRBV9	CASSVEQETQYF	TGTGCCAGCAGCGTAGAGCAAGAGACCCAGTACTTC
-	-	TRBJ2-5	TRBV28	CASNGEGHLATQYF	TGTGCCAGCAACGGAGAGGGACACCTGGCGACCCAGTACTTC
TRBD1	-	TRBJ2-2	TRBV2	CASSALPDRGNTGELFF	TGTGCCAGCAGCGCTCTCCCGGACAGGGGGAACACCGGGGAGCTGTTTTTT
-	few	TRBJ2-7	TRBV4-2	CASATVLGPYEQYF	TGTGCCAGCGCCACGGTCTTGGGACCTTACGAGCAGTACTTC
-	few	TRBJ1-5	TRBV7-2	CASSLGGRENQPQHF	TGTGCCAGCAGCTTAGGTGGCAGGGAAAATCAGCCCCAGCATTTT
-	-	TRBJ1-2	TRBV10-2	CASSDAEGAREGYTF	TGCGCCAGCAGTGATGCCGAGGGAGCACGGGAGGGCTACACCTTC
TRBD1	few	TRBJ1-1	TRBV7-6	CASSSIGTDFEAFF	TGTGCCAGCAGCTCAATTGGGACAGACTTTGAAGCTTTCTTT
TRBD1	few	TRBJ1-2	TRBV29-1	CSVAMGQLYGYTF	TGCAGCGTTGCGATGGGACAGCTCTATGGCTACACCTTC
-	-	TRBJ2-3	TRBV7-9	CASSLAWPDVDTQYF	TGTGCCAGCAGCTTAGCATGGCCAGACGTGGATACGCAGTATTTT
-	-	TRBJ2-1	TRBV4-1	CASSQVVLATNNEQFF	TGCGCCAGCAGCCAAGTGGTGCTAGCGACAAACAATGAGCAGTTCTTC
-	many	TRBJ2-2	TRBV4-1	CASSLEPATGELFF	TGCGCCAGCAGCCTAGAGCCGGCCACCGGGGAGCTGTTTTTT
-	few	TRBJ1-2	TRBV6-2/TRBV6-3	CASSYSWKVGYGYTF	TGTGCCAGCAGTTACTCGTGGAAGGTCGGCTATGGCTACACCTTC
-	-	TRBJ1-1	TRBV7-9	CASSLHVNTEAFF	TGTGCCAGCAGCCTACATGTGAACACTGAAGCTTTCTTT
-	few	TRBJ1-3	TRBV5-1	CASSLGRASGNTIYF	TGCGCCAGCAGCCTGGGCAGGGCCTCTGGAAACACCATATATTTT
-	-	TRBJ2-1	TRBV2	CASRNTGGGQFF	TGTGCCAGCAGAAACACCGGCGGAGGGCAGTTCTTC
-	few	TRBJ1-5	TRBV18	CASSPGLSEPQHF	TGTGCCAGCTCTCCGGGTCTCTCGGAGCCCCAGCATTTT
TRBD1	-	TRBJ2-7	TRBV12-3/TRBV12-4	CASSYWGDRTSYEQYF	TGTGCCAGCAGTTATTGGGGGGACAGGACTTCCTACGAGCAGTACTTC
TRBD1	few	TRBJ2-7	TRBV5-1	CASSGGTGGHEQYF	TGCGCCAGCAGCGGCGGGACAGGGGGCCACGAGCAGTACTTC